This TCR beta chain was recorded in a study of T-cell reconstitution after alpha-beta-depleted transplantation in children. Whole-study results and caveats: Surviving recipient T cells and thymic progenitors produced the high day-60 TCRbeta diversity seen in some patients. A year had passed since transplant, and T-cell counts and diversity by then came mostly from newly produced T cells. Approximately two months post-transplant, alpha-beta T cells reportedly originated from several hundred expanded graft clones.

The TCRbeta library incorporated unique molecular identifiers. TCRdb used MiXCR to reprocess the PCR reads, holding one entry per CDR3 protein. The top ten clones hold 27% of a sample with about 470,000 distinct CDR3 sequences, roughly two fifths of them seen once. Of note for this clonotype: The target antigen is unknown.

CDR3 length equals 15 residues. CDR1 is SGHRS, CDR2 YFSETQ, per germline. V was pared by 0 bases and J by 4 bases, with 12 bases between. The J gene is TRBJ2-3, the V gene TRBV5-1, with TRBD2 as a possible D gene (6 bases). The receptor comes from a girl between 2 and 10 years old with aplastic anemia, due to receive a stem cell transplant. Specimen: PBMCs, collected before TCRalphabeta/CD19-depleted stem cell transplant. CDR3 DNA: TGCGCCAGCAGCTTGGACGGGAGCTCGCCAGATACGCAGTATTTT. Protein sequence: CASSLDGSSPDTQYF.